The 27 T cell receptor beta chains below were found in one sample sequenced in a study of cytotoxic CD8 clonotypes in ibrutinib-treated CLL. Libraries were prepared by immunoSEQ multiplex PCR; TCRdb keeps only in-frame clonotypes and omits some of them. This sample yields 150,000 or so clones, of which roughly 85% are seen a single time; over 2% belongs to the top ten. The material was PBMCs, obtained after 24 months of ibrutinib treatment. Receptor source: a human donor with chronic lymphocytic leukemia.

This clone was counted a few times. The V gene is TRBV19, the J gene TRBJ2-3, with 8 bases aligning to TRBD2. With V trimmed by 0 bases and J by 5 bases, 10 bases remained unmatched. This CDR3 contains 17 residues. CDR1 and CDR2 from the germline V gene are LNHDA and SQIVND (reference sequence). The CDR3 region is CASSIDVGRAEGDTQYF. The CDR3 region has the DNA TGTGCCAGTAGTATAGATGTCGGGAGGGCCGAGGGAGATACGCAGTATTTT.

The chain uses TRBV7-2 and TRBJ2-1; 11 bases are a match to TRBD2. The CDR3 is 16 amino acids. The V and J ends lost 1 base and 7 bases, in that order; junction bases with no gene match: 6. Germline CDR1 SGHTA, CDR2 FQGNSA. The CDR3 reads CASSLGRSSGGNEQFF. In DNA form, the CDR3 reads TGTGCCAGCAGCTTAGGTCGGTCTAGCGGGGGGAATGAGCAGTTCTTC. Supplemented by reference TRBV7-2 and TRBJ2-1, the full variable domain reads GAGVSQSPSNKVTEKGKDVELRCDPISGHTALYWYRQSLGQGLEFLIYFQGNSAPDKSGLPSDRFSAERTGGSVSTLTIQRTQQEDSAVYLCASSLGRSSGGNEQFFGPGTRLTVL.

The chain combines TRBV4-1 with TRBJ1-1; D unclear. Trimming removed 4 bases at V and 0 bases at J, with 12 bases between. This CDR3 region has 15 residues. CDR1 MGHRA and CDR2 YSYEKL come from the germline V gene. The CDR3 sequence: CASSLRAGMNTEAFF. Here the CDR3 DNA reads TGCGCCAGCAGCCTGAGGGCCGGGATGAACACTGAAGCTTTCTTT.

The rearrangement joins TRBV27 to TRBJ1-1, with TRBD1 as a possible D gene (5 bases). Trimming shortened V by 6 bases and J by 0 bases, and 11 bases separated the two germline ends. Germline V gene sequence: CDR1 MNHEY, CDR2 SMNVEV (reference sequence). The CDR3 consists of 14 residues. The DNA for the CDR3 is TGTGCCAGCAGGAGGGACGAGGTGAACACTGAAGCTTTCTTT. This sequence encodes CASRRDEVNTEAFF.

Worth noting for this clone: The identical CDR3 is also encoded by other nucleotide sequences in the sample. The V gene is TRBV4-3, the J gene TRBJ1-2; D not certain. This CDR3 spans 13 amino acids. The germline V and J ends were trimmed by 0 bases and 7 bases, with 9 bases remaining between them. Germline loops: CDR1 LGHNA, CDR2 YSLEER. This CDR3 is CASSQDLDGGYTF. The CDR3 nucleotides read TGCGCCAGCAGCCAAGATCTAGACGGTGGCTACACCTTC.

The CDR3 bases are TGCGCCAGCAGCTTGGGGGACCGTGGTAACACCGGGGAGCTGTTTTTT. It translates to CASSLGDRGNTGELFF. The chain recombines TRBV5-1 with TRBJ2-2; D assignment may be TRBD1 or TRBD2 (5 bases each). This CDR3 comprises 16 residues. V lost 0 bases, J lost 2 bases, and 11 bases lay in between. Germline lookup yields CDR1 SGHRS and CDR2 YFSETQ.

This chain joins TRBV7-2 and TRBJ2-5; 9 bases map to TRBD2. The CDR3 totals 15 residues. V lost 1 base to trimming and J lost 2 bases; unmatched junction nucleotides: 2. Germline CDR1 and CDR2: SGHTA and FQGNSA. CDR3 nucleotide sequence: TGTGCCAGCAGCTTAGAGACTAGCGGACAAGAGACCCAGTACTTC. Translation: CASSLETSGQETQYF.

This clone was seen once. The rearrangement links TRBV6-1 to TRBJ1-5, with D hard to call. This CDR3 spans 14 amino acids. The ends were cut back, 2 bases at V and 4 bases at J, with 9 bases in the middle. Germline lookup yields CDR1 MNHNS and CDR2 SASEGT. The CDR3 DNA is TGTGCCAGCAGTGAATCAACCTATAATCAGCCCCAGCATTTT. Its translation: CASSESTYNQPQHF.

This chain links TRBV20-1 with TRBJ1-2; D not resolved. V lost 7 bases and J lost 3, with 9 bases in between. CDR3 length equals 11 residues. CDR1 and CDR2 from the germline V gene are DFQATT and SNEGSKA (reference sequence). CDR3 DNA sequence: TGCAGTGTCACCGGAGACTATGGCTACACCTTC. Its protein product is CSVTGDYGYTF.

This clone was counted between two and nine times. This chain connects TRBV28 to TRBJ1-1; D is ambiguous. This CDR3 comprises 11 residues. CDR1 is MDHEN and CDR2 is SYDVKM in the germline V gene. V was pared by 4 bases and J by 7 bases, with 7 bases between. The CDR3 DNA reads TGTGCCAGCAGTTCCACAATTGAAGCTTTCTTT. It specifies CASSSTIEAFF.

The CDR3: CASSFWTGVGLNIQYF. Written as DNA, the CDR3 is TGTGCCAGCAGCTTCTGGACAGGCGTGGGCCTAAACATTCAGTACTTC. The rearrangement joins TRBV7-9 to TRBJ2-4; TRBD1 matches 7 bases. CDR1 and CDR2 from the germline V gene are SEHNR and FQNEAQ (reference sequence). Germline trimming cut 3 bases from V and 6 bases from J; bases unmatched to any gene: 11. CDR3 length: 16 residues. The full variable domain, its missing parts supplied by reference TRBV7-9 and TRBJ2-4, is DTGVSQNPRHKITKRGQNVTFRCDPISEHNRLYWYRQTLGQGPEFLTYFQNEAQLEKSRLLSDRFSAERPKGSFSTLEIQRTEQGDSAMYLCASSFWTGVGLNIQYFGAGTRLSVL.

The CDR3 bases are TGTGCCAGCTCACCACCGGAGAGAGAGACCCAGTACTTC. Amino acid sequence: CASSPPERETQYF. This chain links TRBV18 with TRBJ2-5; no clear D. In germline, CDR1 is KGHSH, CDR2 LQKENI. This CDR3 is built from 13 residues. V lost 0 bases and J lost 4, with 6 bases in between.

This clone was picked up one time. The genes are TRBV15 and TRBJ2-7; D not resolved. Germline V gene data show CDR1 as LNHNV and CDR2 as YYDKDF (reference sequence). V was pared by 0 bases and J by 7 bases, with 10 bases between. The CDR3 runs 13 residues. CDR3 nucleotides: TGTGCCACCAGCAGAGATTACGGACGGGAGCAGTACTTC. Amino acids: CATSRDYGREQYF. The entire variable domain, with the rest obtained from reference TRBV15 and TRBJ2-7, is as follows: DAMVIQNPRYQVTQFGKPVTLSCSQTLNHNVMYWYQQKSSQAPKLLFHYYDKDFNNEADTPDNFQSRRPNTSFCFLDIRSPGLGDTAMYLCATSRDYGREQYFGPGTRLTVT.

This chain links TRBV19 with TRBJ1-5; unclear D gene. Germline lookup yields CDR1 LNHDA and CDR2 SQIVND (reference sequence). V was pared by 5 bases and J by 7 bases, with 15 bases between. The CDR3 has 14 residues. CDR3 in amino acids: CASSQYLVWQPQHF. CDR3 DNA: TGTGCCAGTAGTCAGTACCTGGTATGGCAGCCCCAGCATTTT.

The V gene is TRBV7-8, the J gene TRBJ1-1, with TRBD1 matching over 9 bases. The length of the CDR3 is 14 residues. Germline CDR1 SGHVS, CDR2 FQNEAQ. Trimming removed 1 base from V and 6 bases from J; junction bases left unmatched: 3. The CDR3 DNA sequence: TGTGCCAGCAGCTTAGACAGGGGGCTTTCTGAAGCTTTCTTT. Its translation is CASSLDRGLSEAFF.

V and J are TRBV28 and TRBJ1-5; D gene unclear. There are 12 residues in the CDR3. Germline V lookup: CDR1 MDHEN, CDR2 SYDVKM. V shed 4 bases and J shed 9 bases, with 10 bases lying between them. Here the CDR3 reads CASSSHPRPQHF. As DNA, the CDR3 is TGTGCCAGCAGTTCTCACCCCCGGCCCCAGCATTTT.

The rearrangement joins TRBV7-8 to TRBJ2-7; D is unclear. Trimming stripped 1 base from V and 0 bases from J, with 4 bases between. The germline V gene has CDR1 SGHVS and CDR2 FQNEAQ. This CDR3 comprises 13 residues. The CDR3 region is CASSLVRSYEQYF. The CDR3 DNA reads TGTGCCAGCAGCTTAGTCCGCTCCTACGAGCAGTACTTC.

The gene calls are TRBV7-2 and TRBJ1-5; possibly TRBD1 for D (5 bases). CDR3 size: 14 residues. V dropped 1 base and J dropped 3 bases, with 7 bases sitting between them. Germline CDR1 reads SGHTA; CDR2 reads FQGNSA. The CDR3 DNA is TGTGCCAGCAGCTTAGGACAGTACAATCAGCCCCAGCATTTT. Translated, it gives CASSLGQYNQPQHF.

The rearrangement joins TRBV4-3 to TRBJ2-1; D may be TRBD1 (6 bases). The CDR3 is made up of 17 amino acids. V was trimmed by 0 bases and J by 7 bases, leaving 19 bases between them. From germline, CDR1 is LGHNA and CDR2 YSLEER. The CDR3 sequence is CASSQDQGTRVANEQFF. CDR3 in DNA: TGCGCCAGCAGCCAAGATCAAGGGACAAGGGTGGCTAATGAGCAGTTCTTC.

This chain links TRBV6-5 with TRBJ1-1; the D is unclear. Between the trimmed V and J ends, which lost 6 bases and 4 bases, there was a span of 12 bases. The V gene's germline CDR1 is MNHEY and CDR2 SVGAGI. CDR3 size: 13 residues. The CDR3 sequence: CASRLNTVTEAFF. CDR3 nucleotides: TGTGCCAGCAGACTTAACACTGTCACTGAAGCTTTCTTT.

V is TRBV7-9 and J is TRBJ1-2; 11 bases are a match to TRBD1. With V trimmed by 5 bases and J by 7 bases, 15 bases remained unmatched. Germline values: CDR1 SEHNR, CDR2 FQNEAQ (reference sequence). The CDR3 is 17 amino acids. The CDR3 region is CASSPRGGGTGGAGYTF. CDR3 nucleotides: TGTGCCAGCAGCCCCCGGGGGGGAGGGACAGGGGGTGCTGGCTACACCTTC.

The chain employs TRBV28 and TRBJ2-5; D call uncertain. CDR1 MDHEN and CDR2 SYDVKM come from the germline V gene. V was trimmed by 3 bases and J by 5 bases, leaving 10 bases between them. CDR3 length: 13 amino acids. The CDR3 DNA is TGTGCCAGCAGTTTGGATGGACGGGAGACCCAGTACTTC. Its translation is CASSLDGRETQYF. The full variable domain, in which reference TRBV28 and TRBJ2-5 provide the parts outside the CDR3, is DVKVTQSSRYLVKRTGEKVFLECVQDMDHENMFWYRQDPGLGLRLIYFSYDVKMKEKGDIPEGYSVSREKKERFSLILESASTNQTSMYLCASSLDGRETQYFGPGTRLLVL.

This rearrangement joins TRBV5-6 to TRBJ1-5; 7 bases are shared with TRBD1. Per the germline V gene, CDR1 is SGHDT and CDR2 is YYEEEE. The CDR3 is 15 amino acids. The trim removed 4 bases at V and 6 bases at J, leaving 10 bases unmatched. The CDR3 loop reads CASSRRGVGGQPQHF. Written as DNA, the CDR3 is TGTGCCAGCAGCCGCAGGGGGGTCGGTGGTCAGCCCCAGCATTTT.

The rearrangement joins TRBV7-2 to TRBJ2-7, with 10 bases identical to TRBD2. Germline loops: CDR1 SGHTA, CDR2 FQGNSA. This CDR3 is built from 16 residues. V was clipped by 1 base and J by 4 bases; unmatched bases: 7. CDR3 nucleotide sequence: TGTGCCAGCAGCTTAGGTAGAGCGGGAGGGCCGTACGAGCAGTACTTC. It encodes CASSLGRAGGPYEQYF.

This chain connects TRBV4-1 to TRBJ2-3; TRBD2 matches at 10 bases. The CDR3 is 18 amino acids. Per the germline V gene, CDR1 is MGHRA and CDR2 is YSYEKL. V lost 2 bases and J lost 4; bases outside the gene matches: 12. This CDR3 reads CASSQPRSERGGSDTQYF. CDR3 DNA sequence: TGCGCCAGCAGCCAACCCCGTTCCGAGCGGGGGGGCTCAGATACGCAGTATTTT.

The chain carries TRBV19 and TRBJ2-5; 9 positions agree with TRBD1. The ends lost 6 bases at V and 4 bases at J; junction bases unmatched: 6. Germline V lookup: CDR1 LNHDA, CDR2 SQIVND (reference sequence). This CDR3 has 14 residues. CDR3 protein: CASRQGATGETQYF. DNA of the CDR3: TGTGCCAGTAGACAGGGGGCGACGGGAGAGACCCAGTACTTC.

The V call is TRBV6-5, the J call TRBJ2-7; possible D gene TRBD1, 5 bases. The V end lost 7 bases, the J end lost 2 bases, and 18 bases lay between the germline ends. Per germline, CDR1 MNHEY and CDR2 SVGAGI. The CDR3 covers 15 residues. CDR3 DNA: TGTGCCAGCAAGGGGTATTCGGGCCTCACCTACGAGCAGTACTTC. It specifies CASKGYSGLTYEQYF.